This record concerns one TCR beta chain sequence. This entry is derived from a study of blood T cell repertoires in COVID-19. Authors' analysis steps: Scientists estimated how many nucleated cells there were by amplifying reference gene primers. Clones were sequenced by immunoSEQ multiplex PCR, and TCRdb holds only the in-frame ones, with some missing. That table gives V, J and clone size, and the DNA gave D and trimming. The sample has some 87,000 clones; under 90% are singletons. This CDR3 is built from 15 residues. CDR1 MNHEY and CDR2 SVGAGI come from the germline V gene. The ends were cut back, 4 bases at V and 0 bases at J, with 10 bases in the middle.

The receptor was isolated from a human donor in a cohort sampled during active COVID-19. V and J are TRBV6-5 and TRBJ1-5; D not certain. Sequencing was carried out using peripheral blood. CDR3: CASSSKSYSNQPQHF. For the CDR3, the DNA is TGTGCCAGCAGTTCCAAGTCCTATAGCAATCAGCCCCAGCATTTT.